Presented here are 3 T cell receptor beta chains from one specimen sequenced in a study of post-analysis software for immune sequencing data. Notes on the study in general: About five TRBV segments appeared more often in patients than in controls, and TRBV5-6, TRBV5-1 and TRBV20-1 were among these.

Their antigens are not known. Sequencing libraries made from TCR beta cDNA carried unique molecular identifiers. TCRdb redid the calling of the PCR reads with MiXCR, one entry per CDR3 protein. Of almost 700,000 distinct CDR3 sequences listed, around 60% are singletons. Sample: blood. The source of these receptors is a girl under 10 years old with multiple sclerosis.

Only a few counts were recorded for this clonotype. The chain is built from TRBV12-3 or TRBV12-4 and TRBJ2-1; 9 bases agree with TRBD1. The length of the CDR3 is 16 residues. Trimming at V came to 6 bases and at J to 0 bases, leaving 6 bases not matched to a gene. CDR3 DNA: TGTGCCAGCAGACGCCGACAGGGGGGCTCCTACAATGAGCAGTTCTTC. Residues: CASRRRQGGSYNEQFF.

V is TRBV10-2 and J is TRBJ2-3, with TRBD2 as a possible D gene (5 bases). The CDR3 contains 15 residues. Looked up from germline, CDR1 is WSHSY and CDR2 is SAAADI. V was shortened by 6 bases and J by 4 bases, with 17 bases between the two germline ends. In DNA form, the CDR3 reads TGCGCCAGCAGAGCTACTAGGGCTCCTCCAGATACGCAGTATTTT. Residues: CASRATRAPPDTQYF.

This clonotype has just a few counts. The chain has TRBV10-3 and TRBJ1-1; D call uncertain. Per germline, CDR1 ENHRY and CDR2 SYGVKD. V was clipped by 10 bases and J by 4 bases, with 16 bases between them. The CDR3 totals 13 residues. CDR3 sequence (DNA): TGTGCCACCTGGAAAGAGGGATCCACTGAAGCTTTCTTT. Its protein is CATWKEGSTEAFF.